Presented here are 16 T cell receptor beta chains from one specimen sequenced in a study of shared clonotypes between healthy human individuals. Naivety among CD8 cells was defined by CD45RO negativity and positive CCR7 selection, thereby excluding terminally differentiated effector memory CD45RA+ cells. Method: immunoSEQ multiplex PCR; TCRdb's copy keeps in-frame clones and lacks some. The sample gives some 2 million clones, about 95% of which show up once; 0.9% to 1.4% is in the top ten. The specimen sequenced was naive CD8+ T cells sorted from blood. Receptors originate from a man between 18 and 35 years old in good health.

The V gene is TRBV4-3, the J gene TRBJ2-1; 8 bases agree with TRBD2. Germline V gene data show CDR1 as LGHNA and CDR2 as YSLEER. V lost 0 bases to trimming and J lost 3 bases; unmatched junction nucleotides: 1. There are 15 residues in the CDR3. The DNA of the CDR3 is TGCGCCAGCAGCCAAGATACTAGCGGCTACAATGAGCAGTTCTTC. It yields the protein CASSQDTSGYNEQFF.

The V gene is TRBV7-9, the J gene TRBJ2-5, with D perhaps TRBD2 (6 bases). Germline V gives CDR1 SEHNR, CDR2 FQNEAQ (reference sequence). Trimming removed 4 bases at V and 5 bases at J, with 17 bases between. The CDR3 is 15 amino acids. This CDR3 reads CASSSPPVGGETQYF. The CDR3 DNA follows: TGTGCCAGCAGCTCCCCTCCCGTCGGAGGGGAGACCCAGTACTTC.

This chain joins TRBV5-1 and TRBJ1-2, with 7 bases aligning to TRBD1. This CDR3 comprises 13 residues. Germline V gene data show CDR1 as SGHRS and CDR2 as YFSETQ. V lost 4 bases, J lost 4 bases, and 4 bases stayed unmatched. The CDR3 protein is CASSPDRAYGYTF. The CDR3 DNA sequence: TGCGCCAGCAGCCCAGACAGGGCCTATGGCTACACCTTC.

This chain uses TRBV7-9 with TRBJ1-2; D remains unclear. V was trimmed by 5 bases and J by 8 bases, leaving 18 bases between them. In germline, CDR1 is SEHNR, CDR2 FQNEAQ (reference sequence). This CDR3 has 14 amino acids. This chain's CDR3 is CASSSPGRGEGYTF. The CDR3 DNA sequence: TGTGCCAGCAGCAGCCCGGGTCGGGGAGAAGGCTACACCTTC.

The J gene is TRBJ2-7, the V gene TRBV29-1, with D perhaps TRBD1 or TRBD2 (5 bases each). Trimming took off 5 bases at V and 2 bases at J, with 10 bases between the two ends. Germline lookup yields CDR1 SQVTM and CDR2 ANQGSEA. The CDR3 has 12 amino acids. CDR3: CSVRDGAYEQYF. The CDR3 nucleotides are TGCAGCGTTCGGGACGGAGCCTACGAGCAGTACTTC.

J is TRBJ2-7 and V is TRBV14, with D unclear. The CDR3 is 14 amino acids. V was clipped by 4 bases and J by 0 bases, with 10 bases between them. From germline, CDR1 is SGHDN and CDR2 FVKESK. CDR3 bases: TGTGCCAGCAGCCGGACGGAGAGCTCCTACGAGCAGTACTTC. It translates to CASSRTESSYEQYF.

The chain is built from TRBV2 and TRBJ2-7; 7 nucleotides agree with TRBD1. V shed 4 bases and J 4 bases; nucleotides not matched to a gene: 10. There are 15 residues in the CDR3. Per germline, CDR1 SNHLY and CDR2 FYNNEI. The DNA of the CDR3 is TGTGCCAGCAGTGTTTTATCCGGGACAGTATACGAGCAGTACTTC. Its protein product is CASSVLSGTVYEQYF.

The chain uses TRBV4-1 and TRBJ1-6; no firm D call. Germline CDR1 is MGHRA and CDR2 is YSYEKL. This CDR3 comprises 13 residues. Trimming removed 3 bases from V and 8 bases from J, with 8 bases in between. CDR3 DNA: TGCGCCAGCAGCCACCTCACTGATTCACCCCTCCACTTT. Protein product: CASSHLTDSPLHF.

The chain uses TRBV2 and TRBJ2-2, with D possibly TRBD2 on 5 matching bases. With 6 bases removed from V and 4 bases from J, the gap between germline ends came to 21 bases. This CDR3 comprises 17 residues. Germline V lookup: CDR1 SNHLY, CDR2 FYNNEI. CDR3 in DNA: TGTGCCAGCAGCCAATGGGTGCCGGGATCGGGCACCGGGGAGCTGTTTTTT. Translated: CASSQWVPGSGTGELFF. Combining the CDR3 with reference TRBV2 and TRBJ2-2 gives the whole variable domain EPEVTQTPSHQVTQMGQEVILRCVPISNHLYFYWYRQILGQKVEFLVSFYNNEISEKSEIFDDQFSVERPDGSNFTLKIRSTKLEDSAMYFCASSQWVPGSGTGELFFGEGSRLTVL.

V gene TRBV21-1 combines with J gene TRBJ1-5; the table names TRBD1, a call not compared with the DNA. TRBV21-1 is given as a pseudogene. The CDR3 runs to 14 residues. This CDR3 is CASSNRQGNQPQHF. CDR3 sequence (DNA): TGTGCCAGCAGCAATCGGCAGGGGAATCAGCCCCAGCATTTT.

The CDR3 DNA follows: TGTGCCAGCAGCTCCCCCCTCCGGGACCAGAACACCGGGGAGCTGTTTTTT. Translation gives CASSSPLRDQNTGELFF. The rearrangement joins TRBV7-8 to TRBJ2-2; possibly TRBD1 or TRBD2 for D (5 bases each). CDR1 and CDR2 (germline): SGHVS, FQNEAQ. V was trimmed by 4 bases and J by 1 base, leaving 16 bases between them. The CDR3 is 17 residues long.

This chain uses TRBV9 with TRBJ2-3; tentative D call: TRBD2 (7 bases). The CDR3 extends over 15 amino acids. The V end was cut by 6 bases, the J end by 4 bases, with 18 bases between. Germline assignment: CDR1 SGDLS and CDR2 YYNGEE. The CDR3 DNA follows: TGTGCCAGCACAGAGGGGGAGGGCCCGGCAGATACGCAGTATTTT. This gives the protein CASTEGEGPADTQYF.

This rearrangement joins TRBV6-5 to TRBJ2-3, with no clear D. The V end lost 4 bases, the J end lost 6 bases, and 5 bases lay between the germline ends. The germline V gene has CDR1 MNHEY and CDR2 SVGAGI. The length of the CDR3 is 11 residues. The CDR3 nucleotides read TGTGCCAGCAGTTGGGTGGATACGCAGTATTTT. Its protein product is CASSWVDTQYF.

V usage is TRBV6-6 and J usage is TRBJ2-1; 8 bases are a match to TRBD1. V was pared by 5 bases and J by 3 bases, with 3 bases of the junction left unmatched. This CDR3 is 14 amino acids long. In germline, CDR1 is MNHNY, CDR2 SVGAGI (reference sequence). The CDR3 DNA sequence: TGTGCCAGCAGTCTTACAGGGGGCTACAATGAGCAGTTCTTC. It codes for CASSLTGGYNEQFF.

The chain links TRBV29-1 to TRBJ2-1; D possibly corresponds to TRBD2 (5 bases). CDR1 SQVTM and CDR2 ANQGSEA come from the germline V gene. The CDR3 is 13 residues long. Trimming took off 7 bases at V and 1 base at J, with 11 bases between the two ends. The CDR3 bases are TGCAGCGCTACAGCGGATTCCTACAATGAGCAGTTCTTC. It codes for CSATADSYNEQFF.

The rearrangement joins TRBV2 to TRBJ2-5; no reliable D call. Germline CDR1 SNHLY, CDR2 FYNNEI. The CDR3 extends over 14 amino acids. Between the trimmed V and J ends, which lost 3 bases and 0 bases, there was a span of 8 bases. This CDR3 is CASSEWDYQETQYF. The CDR3 nucleotides are TGTGCCAGCAGTGAGTGGGATTACCAAGAGACCCAGTACTTC.